The present TCR beta chain was sequenced within a study of blood T cell repertoires in COVID-19. For the study at large: From the United States, Italy and Spain came samples of acute and convalescent COVID-19. The analysed material was cDNA or gDNA that came from T cells, B-cell-depleted T cells, or PBMCs.

Followed longitudinally, the Seattle patients had been enrolled during active infection. CDR3 size: 15 residues. CDR1 and CDR2 from the germline V gene are SGDLS and YYNGEE. Trimming pared 4 bases from V and 2 bases from J, leaving 15 bases between. Data came from immunoSEQ multiplex PCR; TCRdb stores just in-frame clones and leaves some out. The top ten hold around a tenth of the sample, which has 70,000 to 90,000 clones, roughly 85% seen once. Specimen: peripheral blood. The chain is built from TRBV9 and TRBJ1-1; D call uncertain. The receptor's source is a man aged 45-65 years with COVID-19, enrolled during active disease. CDR3 nucleotide sequence: TGTGCCAGCAGCAAACAGCACTTCCCCAACACTGAAGCTTTCTTT. This codes for CASSKQHFPNTEAFF.